The clone carrying this T cell receptor (beta chain) turned up a few times. Sequenced material consisted of expressed TCRB transcripts (all of the isolated RNA was reverse transcribed). Sequenced by immunoSEQ multiplex PCR; TCRdb stores in-frame clones only, minus some. This table has just over 600,000 clones, roughly 15% appearing once. Germline CDR1 SGHRS, CDR2 YFSETQ. CDR3 length: 16 residues. J was trimmed by 1 base and V by 3 bases; bases with no gene match: 6. The data stem from a study of beta chain features in type 1 diabetes. This sequence joins TRBV5-1 and TRBJ2-3; 9 bases line up with TRBD1. Material: naive CD4+ T cells from blood. This clonotype was obtained from a man younger than 35 in good health. The CDR3 nucleotides read TGCGCCAGCAGCTGGGCGGGACAGGGTCGCACAGATACGCAGTATTTT. Residues: CASSWAGQGRTDTQYF.